The next 7 T cell receptor beta chains were all read from a single sample in a study of OX40 agonist ivuxolimab in advanced cancers. Measured with immunoSEQ multiplex PCR; TCRdb has only the in-frame clones, and not every one. The sample lists about 61,000 clones, around 83% seen once, with approximately 1.3% in the top ten. This material consisted of CD4+ or CD8+ T cells sorted from blood, taken in a trial of the OX40 agonist ivuxolimab. Receptor source: an adult with an advanced solid tumor such as melanoma, head and neck, liver or kidney cancer.

This sequence joins TRBV27 and TRBJ2-3; 7 nucleotides line up with TRBD1. Germline lookup yields CDR1 MNHEY and CDR2 SMNVEV (reference sequence). This CDR3 is built from 14 residues. V shed 7 bases, J shed 0 bases, and the junction held 4 bases outside the gene matches. CDR3 DNA sequence: TGTGCCAGCAACTACAGGGGTAGCACAGATACGCAGTATTTT. This codes for CASNYRGSTDTQYF.

This clone was observed a few times. The chain uses TRBV6-1 and TRBJ2-7; tentatively, D is TRBD1 (5 bases). Germline V gene sequence: CDR1 MNHNS, CDR2 SASEGT. The length of the CDR3 is 16 residues. Trimming left V 3 bases short and J 0 bases short, with 15 bases between. CDR3 DNA sequence: TGTGCCAGCAGTGACCCGACGTTGACAGCCTCCTACGAGCAGTACTTC. This gives the protein CASSDPTLTASYEQYF.

The chain recombines TRBV18 with TRBJ1-1; tentatively, D is TRBD1 (6 bases). The ends were cut back, 4 bases at V and 6 bases at J, with 12 bases in the middle. The CDR3 length is 13 residues. CDR1 is KGHSH, CDR2 LQKENI, per germline. This CDR3 is CASSLRQEAEAFF. The CDR3 region has the DNA TGTGCCAGCTCACTGAGACAGGAGGCTGAAGCTTTCTTT.

The chain is built from TRBV5-1 and TRBJ1-5, with TRBD1 matching 8 bases. This CDR3 is built from 14 residues. Germline V CDR1 and CDR2: SGHRS, YFSETQ. V trimming: 3 bases; J trimming: 6 bases; junction bases outside the gene matches: 5. CDR3 nucleotide sequence: TGCGCCAGCAGCTCAACAGGGGGTGCTCAGCCCCAGCATTTT. Encoded protein: CASSSTGGAQPQHF.

The J gene is TRBJ1-2, the V gene TRBV5-1, with a tentative D call TRBD1 (5 bases). CDR1 is SGHRS and CDR2 is YFSETQ in the germline V gene. Trimming removed 4 bases at V and 7 bases at J, with 14 bases between. The CDR3 loop spans 13 amino acids. The CDR3 nucleotides read TGCGCCAGCAGCAGGGACGGAGGGCTTGGCTACACCTTC. Translation: CASSRDGGLGYTF.

The V gene is TRBV11-2, the J gene TRBJ1-1, with D unresolved. V was clipped by 3 bases and J by 1 base, with 9 bases between them. The CDR3 totals 14 residues. Germline CDR1 reads SGHAT; CDR2 reads FQNNGV. The CDR3 region is CASSFWAKNTEAFF. The DNA for the CDR3 is TGTGCCAGCAGCTTCTGGGCTAAGAACACTGAAGCTTTCTTT.

The chain employs TRBV6-1 and TRBJ2-7; TRBD2 agrees at 8 bases. The V gene's germline CDR1 is MNHNS and CDR2 SASEGT. The CDR3 runs to 14 residues. Losses at the gene ends were 3 bases for V and 7 bases for J; bases not matched to a gene: 8. This CDR3 is CASSDINLAGEQYF. CDR3 nucleotide sequence: TGTGCCAGCAGTGATATCAATTTAGCGGGGGAGCAGTACTTC.